This T cell receptor (beta chain) is from a study of cytomegalovirus exposure and HLA in healthy donors (dated 2017 in TCRdb). Study-wide context: In an earlier analysis of 550 to 750 of the donors, 276 Gb of sequence data and just under 120 million unique TCR beta sequences from about 179 million T cells were reported. About 310 gigabases of sequencing data and some 85 million unique TCR sequences were included in an early release covering roughly 600 HLA-typed donors. Of the approximately 400 genotyped donors, 81% were placed in the genetic ancestry cluster associated with self-reported Caucasian donors. The study was designed to test whether signatures of past pathogen exposure could be identified by cataloging public T cell receptors. The study used immunosequencing to profile the T cell repertoires of 670 or so subjects and linked those repertoires to cytomegalovirus serostatus. Along with the approximately 700-subject first cohort, a separate validation cohort of over a hundred different subjects was used. High-throughput TCR immunosequencing, statistical association of individual TCRs with disease status, and machine learning were combined to predict cytomegalovirus infection status. A later analysis re-analyzed previously published TCR beta repertoires from hundreds of donors and added high-resolution HLA genotyping to study TCR occurrence patterns. In the later analysis, no new phenotypic data were used to find candidate immune exposures; instead, reliance was placed on TCR beta sequences and their occurrence across donors. An earlier analysis of 587 of the donors applied high-throughput TCR beta sequencing to assess whether each TCR beta V gene segment acted as functional or pseudogenic. Donor age, sex, ethnicity and CMV serostatus were compiled alongside the repertoire data. A later genetic analysis took genome-wide SNP genotypes for about 55% of the 666 donors and used that subset as a discovery cohort. All discovery cohort repertoires had been generated using a single sequencing platform. Both class I and class II loci were covered by HLA typing, at four-digit resolution. Typing coverage varied by locus: about 620-630 donors for A, B, C, DRB1 and DQB1; approximately 500 for DQA1; 606 for DPA1; 450 to 480 for DPB1. A few DR-DQ haplotypes were treated as single units for association and clustering because of strong linkage in the cohort. Among some 410 genotyped donors of the cohort, an average of about 240,000 unique TCR beta nucleotide sequences were sequenced per donor, around 20% of them non-productive.

The cysteine opens and the phenylalanine closes a CDR3 of 14 amino acids. CDR3 DNA only is kept here, 42 bases in frame from base 1. Reading the germline V gene gives CDR1 SGHDN and CDR2 FVKESK. Trimming costs V 2 bases and J 8 bases, and their ends lie 15 bases apart. In this sample, this clone turned up a few times. Its specific antigen is unknown. No clone much larger than this one lies a single base away; base qualities are absent. The cohort consisted of hundreds of healthy bone marrow donors. At the time of sampling, all cohort members were nominally healthy, though unrecorded immune exposures were likely present. The donor tested CMV seronegative and was one of the 352 seronegative cohort members. Every donor gave a peripheral blood sample, and the peripheral blood mononuclear cells from that sample were used for TCR beta sequencing. The Qiagen DNeasy Blood Extraction Kit was used to extract genomic DNA from the blood cell samples.

Broader findings and caveats from the paper: In a later analysis, the rate of TCR association differed among HLA loci, with DRB1 alleles having the most associated TCRs and HLA-C alleles having the fewest. The sequencing pipeline was judged likely to have produced a cluster of highly shared sequence variants as a technical artifact. The earlier analysis of approximately 540 of the donors excluded 15 to 20 rarely observed V segments, including chromosome 9 orphons, because counts were too low. The presence/absence analyses assumed that sequencing depth was roughly uniform across donors, and that assumption may not be true. A few of the identified cytomegalovirus-associated TCR beta chains were confirmed in vitro to be specific for cytomegalovirus antigens. Strong co-occurrence of HLA alleles, especially DR and DQ, made assigning TCR associations to individual alleles difficult. Because HLA typing was unavailable for some donors at each locus, only the typed subset was used in association tests. Compared with equally common non-associated chains, HLA-associated TCR beta chains in a later analysis were more clonally expanded and had lower generation probabilities. CMV serostatus was the only immune exposure information available for the cohort. According to a later analysis, parvovirus B19, influenza, CMV and Epstein-Barr virus appeared linked to several top co-occurrence clusters. This cohort had only TCR beta chains sequenced, and the lack of alpha or paired-chain data limited which features could be detected. Most TCR sequences were seen in very few donors, while some public TCRs were found in many individuals. A further reported finding was that TCR beta sequences accurately predicted the HLA-A and HLA-B alleles for most subjects in the first cohort. In the study, about 150 TCR beta chains were listed as associated with cytomegalovirus. Compared with the roughly 670-donor mean, donors in an Asian-associated ancestry cluster had fewer N-insertions in productive TCRs, according to a later genetic analysis. At a false discovery rate of 0.05, a later analysis linked some 17,000 TCR beta sequences to specific HLA alleles. Correlated functional status among segregating V segments might reflect linkage disequilibrium, but an unknown experimental factor could not be ruled out. A later genetic analysis associated a missense DCLRE1C variant with V-gene and J-gene trimming of TCR beta chains, and an independent cohort replicated the association. In a later analysis, most CMV-associated TCR beta chains were found to appear HLA-restricted, with HLA associations seemingly driven largely by CMV exposure. The authors suggested that the approach could potentially be generalized to other disease states and immunological phenotypes. An earlier analysis of around 600 of the donors showed that most TCR beta V segments appeared in productive rearrangements either about 87% or about 30% of the time, which broadly matched IMGT annotations. Some IMGT-functional V segments, including TRBV6-2 and TRBV6-3, could not be told apart with the 87-base-pair reads, so those segments were excluded. The classifier was reported to diagnose cytomegalovirus status with high specificity and sensitivity in both the original and validation cohorts.

The library came from the immunoSEQ multiplex PCR assay. The multiplex PCR relied on a mix of 60 forward primers for TCR Vbeta segments and 13 reverse primers for TCR Jbeta segments. The CDR3 region of rearranged TCR beta genes was amplified from genomic DNA by a multiplex PCR assay. On the Illumina HiSeq System, the amplified TCR beta libraries were sequenced as 87-base-pair reads. Per the source publication's procedure: A later analysis counted about 80 million unique TCR beta chains across the 600 to 850 repertoires, and 9.5 million to 11 million of these chains were shared by at least two donors. To remove PCR and sequencing errors, raw reads were error-corrected and collapsed into unique sequences using a nearest-neighbor algorithm that merged closely related sequences. To assign V, D and J gene segments, CDR3 sequences were aligned to IMGT reference sequences. For a sequence to be retained, a match of at least six nucleotides to both a V gene segment and a J gene segment was required. Rearrangements were classified as productive when the CDR3 lacked stop codons and remained in frame with V and J, and all other rearrangements were classified as non-productive. CDR3 was defined according to IMGT convention as the region running from the second conserved V-encoded cysteine to the conserved J-encoded phenylalanine. In an earlier analysis of 500 to 650 of the donors, sequences lacking an unambiguous match to a single V gene segment were excluded. In an earlier analysis of about 590 of the donors, a V segment was called functional when productive rearrangements were above 56.7%, and segregating when the standard deviation between donors exceeded 5%. A statistical classification framework was developed to diagnose cytomegalovirus status using the catalog of TCR beta chain sequences. V and J gene assignment, in a later analysis, came from comparing TCR nucleotide sequences with IMGT/GENE-DB human TR gene sequences. In a later analysis, CDR3 sequences and most-parsimonious VDJ recombination scenarios were assigned using the TCRdist pipeline. In a later analysis, each TCR beta chain was defined by its CDR3 amino acid sequence together with its V-gene family, and reads lacking a unique V-gene family were excluded. In a later analysis, around 600 highly shared, low-generation-probability nucleotide sequences were removed to address suspected cross-contamination and a sequencing artifact. In a later analysis, a clonal expansion index for each public chain was calculated from normalized within-repertoire ranks of inferred template counts. A later analysis computed generation probabilities with a VDJ recombination model fitted to out-of-frame rearrangements, and checked the results against IGoR. In a later analysis, TCR-TCR, TCR-HLA and TCR-CMV co-occurrence was scored with hypergeometric tests, and a repertoire-size bias correction was applied to TCR pairs. A later analysis estimated false discovery rates by permuting HLA or CMV assignments 20 times. In a later analysis, co-occurring TCRs were grouped using DBSCAN, and TCRdist sequence similarity was added for clustering within HLA-allele-positive subsets. Repertoires with fewer than 30,000 or more than 120,000 public chains, plus five repertoires with anomalous nucleotide sharing, were excluded from co-occurrence clustering. TCRdb limited this immuneACCESS table to in-frame rearrangements with V and J called. A share of clones is missing; checked studies link under half to unresolved V genes, and the rest is unexplained. V, J and clone size are those of that table, while D and trimming were read from the DNA. For this sample there are 100,000 to 150,000 clones; 75% to 80% appear just once. Roughly 1% of the sample is taken by the ten largest.

This receptor was obtained from a woman aged 55-69 years in good health and CMV-seronegative. The chain is assembled from TRBV14 and TRBJ1-2; the D region possibly corresponds to TRBD1 (6 bases align). The sample comprised PBMCs. The CDR3 reads CASSQKGGRRGYTF. The nucleotide sequence reads TGTGCCAGCAGCCAAAAGGGGGGGAGGAGAGGCTACACCTTC.